Listed here are 23 T cell receptor beta chains from one sample, sequenced in a study of blood T cell repertoires in COVID-19. Measured with immunoSEQ multiplex PCR; TCRdb has only the in-frame clones, and not every one. Of some 270,000 clones in the sample, under 95% were seen once. The material sequenced was PBMCs or T cells enriched from blood (not recorded which). The receptors originated from a middle-aged man who had been exposed to COVID-19.

The chain's CDR3 is CASGLSGSSYNEQFF. CDR3 nucleotide sequence: TGTGCTAGTGGACTAAGCGGGAGCTCCTACAATGAGCAGTTCTTC. V usage is TRBV12-5 and J usage is TRBJ2-1, with TRBD2 matching over 8 bases. The V gene end was trimmed by 6 bases and the J gene end by 0 bases; junction bases not matched to a gene: 4. Germline-derived CDR1 and CDR2 are LGHNT and FRNRAP. The CDR3 runs to 15 residues.

The rearrangement links TRBV7-9 to TRBJ1-1, with D perhaps TRBD1 (6 bases). The CDR3 has 14 amino acids. Trimming removed 5 bases at V and 5 bases at J, with 15 bases between. Germline assignment: CDR1 SEHNR and CDR2 FQNEAQ (reference sequence). The DNA for the CDR3 is TGTGCCAGCAGCCTACAGGGCGAGGAGACTGAAGCTTTCTTT. Protein: CASSLQGEETEAFF.

The CDR3 here is CAGLAGGIYFEQYF. The CDR3 DNA reads as TGTGCCGGACTAGCGGGAGGAATCTATTTCGAGCAGTACTTC. V gene TRBV27 combines with J gene TRBJ2-7; 14 bases fit TRBD2. The CDR3 is made up of 14 amino acids. CDR1 and CDR2 (germline): MNHEY, SMNVEV (reference sequence). V was pared by 11 bases and J by 6 bases, with 9 bases of the junction left unmatched.

The V gene is TRBV27, the J gene TRBJ2-7; 8 bases match TRBD2. This CDR3 has 15 residues. The junction had 6 bases not matched to a gene; V was cut back by 5 bases and J by 0 bases. Germline values: CDR1 MNHEY, CDR2 SMNVEV (reference sequence). CDR3 nucleotides: TGTGCCAGCAGTCCCATAAGCGGGAGCTCCTACGAGCAGTACTTC. It translates to CASSPISGSSYEQYF.

This rearrangement joins TRBV12-3 or TRBV12-4 to TRBJ1-5; 7 nucleotides line up with TRBD1. This CDR3 has 13 residues. V shed 6 bases, J shed 7 bases, and the junction held 6 bases outside the gene matches. CDR3 coding DNA: TGTGCCAGCAGACGCGACAGGGCGCAGCCCCAGCATTTT. Translation gives CASRRDRAQPQHF.

This sequence joins TRBV9 and TRBJ2-6; 7 bases match TRBD2. The CDR3 runs 18 residues. The V gene end was trimmed by 4 bases and the J gene end by 4 bases; junction bases not matched to a gene: 14. Germline CDR1 and CDR2: SGDLS and YYNGEE. Here the CDR3 DNA reads TGTGCCAGCAGCCCCCATGGGGGAGGGCCTAAAGGGGCCAACGTCCTGACTTTC. Protein: CASSPHGGGPKGANVLTF.

CDR3 residues: CASSLEGADEQYF. The CDR3 coding sequence is TGTGCCAGCAGCTTGGAGGGGGCGGATGAGCAGTACTTC. V usage is TRBV5-4 and J usage is TRBJ2-7; TRBD1 aligns across 7 bases. The ends lost 0 bases at V and 7 bases at J; junction bases unmatched: 4. The CDR3 runs 13 residues. From germline, CDR1 is SGHNT and CDR2 YYREEE (reference sequence).

V and J are TRBV28 and TRBJ1-5; D gene ambiguous. This CDR3 spans 13 amino acids. Trimming took off 6 bases at V and 6 bases at J, with 12 bases between the two ends. Germline V gives CDR1 MDHEN, CDR2 SYDVKM. The CDR3 is CASSLVSTQPQHF. The CDR3 DNA follows: TGTGCCAGCAGCCTAGTTTCTACTCAGCCCCAGCATTTT.

This CDR3 is CASSTNRGHEQFF. The CDR3 DNA sequence: TGTGCCAGCAGCACCAACAGGGGGCATGAGCAGTTCTTC. The chain recombines TRBV12-3 or TRBV12-4 with TRBJ2-1, with 9 bases that match TRBD1. The CDR3 has 13 amino acids. J lost 8 bases, V lost 6 bases, and 5 bases had no gene match.

The chain is built from TRBV28 and TRBJ2-3, with 7 bases lining up with TRBD1. V lost 5 bases, J lost 0 bases, and 8 bases stayed unmatched. Germline values: CDR1 MDHEN, CDR2 SYDVKM. CDR3 length equals 16 residues. The CDR3 spells CASSLLGQTSTDTQYF. DNA of the CDR3: TGTGCCAGCAGTCTTTTGGGACAGACCAGCACAGATACGCAGTATTTT.

This CDR3 reads CASSLLRGGGGVYEQYF. Here the CDR3 DNA reads TGTGCCAGCAGCCTACTTCGGGGAGGGGGAGGTGTTTACGAGCAGTACTTC. The rearrangement uses TRBV4-2 and TRBJ2-7; D perhaps matches TRBD2 (7 bases). Trimming stripped 4 bases from V and 4 bases from J, with 23 bases between. CDR1 and CDR2 from the germline V gene are LGHNA and YNFKEQ. There are 17 residues in the CDR3.

The rearrangement links TRBV28 to TRBJ2-7; 16 bases are a match to TRBD2. Germline CDR1 and CDR2: MDHEN and SYDVKM. J lost 7 bases, V lost 8 bases, and 11 bases had no gene match. The CDR3 contains 16 residues. Here the CDR3 reads CASGGLAGGPRGEQYF. CDR3 DNA sequence: TGTGCCAGCGGGGGACTAGCGGGAGGGCCTCGTGGAGAGCAGTACTTC.

This clone is a singleton in its sample. The chain has TRBV9 and TRBJ2-2, with D uncertain. The CDR3 consists of 14 residues. Trimming removed 4 bases from V and 5 bases from J, with 12 bases in between. Germline V gene lookup returns CDR1 SGDLS and CDR2 YYNGEE. CDR3: CASSPLRQTGELFF. The CDR3 coding sequence is TGTGCCAGCAGCCCATTGAGACAAACCGGGGAGCTGTTTTTT.

This clone was observed a few times. The V and J genes are TRBV19 and TRBJ1-6, with D tentatively TRBD1 (6 bases). Trimming left V 4 bases short and J 10 bases short, with 23 bases between. Germline CDR1 LNHDA, CDR2 SQIVND (reference sequence). This CDR3 contains 17 residues. CDR3 protein: CASSTPQGRQGSSPLHF. The CDR3 DNA sequence: TGTGCCAGTAGTACTCCCCAGGGTCGGCAGGGGAGCTCACCCCTCCACTTT.

The V gene is TRBV6-6, the J gene TRBJ2-1; TRBD2 matches 10 bases. Trimming at V came to 5 bases and at J to 5 bases, leaving 15 bases not matched to a gene. Germline CDR1 and CDR2: MNHNY and SVGAGI (reference sequence). This CDR3 comprises 18 residues. Here the CDR3 reads CASSRSLAGAGWDNEQFF. In DNA, the CDR3 is TGTGCCAGCAGTCGGAGTCTAGCGGGAGCGGGCTGGGACAATGAGCAGTTCTTC.

V is TRBV11-2 and J is TRBJ2-2; TRBD2 aligns across 10 bases. The germline gives CDR1 SGHAT, CDR2 FQNNGV. The CDR3 consists of 15 residues. V lost 2 bases and J lost 5; bases outside the gene matches: 2. CDR3 region: CASSLPLAGTGELFF. The CDR3 DNA follows: TGTGCCAGCAGCTTACCACTAGCGGGAACCGGGGAGCTGTTTTTT.

The V gene is TRBV18, the J gene TRBJ1-1; 7 positions agree with TRBD1. The CDR3 length is 15 residues. Germline V lookup: CDR1 KGHSH, CDR2 LQKENI. V lost 0 bases to trimming and J lost 3 bases; unmatched junction nucleotides: 4. The DNA of the CDR3 is TGTGCCAGCTCACCACCGACAGGGAAGGACACTGAAGCTTTCTTT. Its protein is CASSPPTGKDTEAFF. The whole variable domain, remainder taken from reference TRBV18 and TRBJ1-1, is NAGVMQNPRHLVRRRGQEARLRCSPMKGHSHVYWYRQLPEEGLKFMVYLQKENIIDESGMPKERFSAEFPKEGPSILRIQQVVRGDSAAYFCASSPPTGKDTEAFFGQGTRLTVV.

A few counts support this clone. V usage is TRBV5-1 and J usage is TRBJ2-7; D is uncertain. Germline CDR1 SGHRS, CDR2 YFSETQ. The CDR3 contains 14 residues. V was pared by 0 bases and J by 1 base, with 8 bases between. CDR3 nucleotide sequence: TGCGCCAGCAGCTTGGGAGGCAGATCCTACGAGCAGTACTTC. Its protein product is CASSLGGRSYEQYF.

The chain joins TRBV3-1 (or the pseudogene TRBV3-2) to TRBJ1-2; perhaps TRBD1 as D (5 bases). The germline V gene encodes CDR1 LGHDT and CDR2 YNNKEL (reference sequence). V was trimmed by 4 bases and J by 8 bases, leaving 14 bases between them. This CDR3 is built from 13 residues. The DNA for the CDR3 is TGTGCCAGCAGCCTGGGGGGAGACGGGGGCTACACCTTC. Residues: CASSLGGDGGYTF.

CDR3 bases: TGTGCCAGCAGCCCTCAGACAGGCGGCACTGAAGCTTTCTTT. As protein: CASSPQTGGTEAFF. The V call is TRBV9, the J call TRBJ1-1; possible D gene TRBD1, 6 bases. Germline V CDR1 and CDR2: SGDLS, YYNGEE. V lost 4 bases and J 4 bases, leaving 14 bases between the germline ends. This CDR3 is built from 14 residues.

This clone came up a few times. V usage is TRBV3-1 (or the pseudogene TRBV3-2) and J usage is TRBJ2-2, with D unclear. The CDR3 covers 13 residues. Germline CDR1 is LGHDT and CDR2 is YNNKEL (reference sequence). The V end lost 5 bases, the J end lost 0 bases, and 4 bases lay between the germline ends. CDR3 nucleotides: TGTGCCAGCAGCTCATCGAACACCGGGGAGCTGTTTTTT. It yields the protein CASSSSNTGELFF.

The chain has TRBV5-4 and TRBJ1-6; D is unclear. CDR3 length: 16 residues. Deletions cut 3 bases from V and 0 bases from J, with 10 bases between. Germline lookup yields CDR1 SGHNT and CDR2 YYREEE (reference sequence). The CDR3: CASSSDTSSYNSPLHF. The CDR3, as DNA: TGTGCCAGCAGCTCAGACACGAGCTCCTATAATTCACCCCTCCACTTT.

This clone was seen only once. The chain employs TRBV18 and TRBJ2-2; D possibly corresponds to TRBD2 (5 bases). In germline, CDR1 is KGHSH, CDR2 LQKENI. The CDR3 loop spans 15 amino acids. V was trimmed by 3 bases and J by 6 bases, leaving 14 bases between them. CDR3 residues: CASSPRLLGAGELFF. Written as DNA, the CDR3 is TGTGCCAGCTCACCCAGACTCCTCGGGGCCGGGGAGCTGTTTTTT.